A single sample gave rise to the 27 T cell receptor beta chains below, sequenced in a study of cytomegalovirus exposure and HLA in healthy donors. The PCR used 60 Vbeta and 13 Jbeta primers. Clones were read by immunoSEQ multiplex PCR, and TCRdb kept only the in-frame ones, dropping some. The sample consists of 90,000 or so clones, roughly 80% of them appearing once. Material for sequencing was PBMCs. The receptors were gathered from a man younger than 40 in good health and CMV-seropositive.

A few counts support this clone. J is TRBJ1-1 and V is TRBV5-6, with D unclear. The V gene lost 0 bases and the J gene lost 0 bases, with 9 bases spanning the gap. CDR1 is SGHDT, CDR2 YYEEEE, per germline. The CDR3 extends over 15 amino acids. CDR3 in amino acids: CASSLGEGLNTEAFF. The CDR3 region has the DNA TGTGCCAGCAGCTTGGGGGAGGGCTTGAACACTGAAGCTTTCTTT.

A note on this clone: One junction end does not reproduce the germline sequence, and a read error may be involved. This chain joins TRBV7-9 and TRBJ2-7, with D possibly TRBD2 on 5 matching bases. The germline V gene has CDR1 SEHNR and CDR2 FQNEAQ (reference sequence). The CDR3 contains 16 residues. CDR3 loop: CSSSLLTTQSPYEQYF. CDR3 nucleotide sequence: TGTTCCAGCAGCCTCTTGACTACCCAAAGCCCCTACGAGCAGTACTTC.

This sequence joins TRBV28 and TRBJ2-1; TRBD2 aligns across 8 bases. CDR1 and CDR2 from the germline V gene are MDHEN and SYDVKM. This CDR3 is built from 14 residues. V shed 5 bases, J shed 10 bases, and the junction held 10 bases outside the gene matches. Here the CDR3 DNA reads TGTGCCAGCAGTCCATCCGTCTTAGCGGGGGAGCAGTTCTTC. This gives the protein CASSPSVLAGEQFF.

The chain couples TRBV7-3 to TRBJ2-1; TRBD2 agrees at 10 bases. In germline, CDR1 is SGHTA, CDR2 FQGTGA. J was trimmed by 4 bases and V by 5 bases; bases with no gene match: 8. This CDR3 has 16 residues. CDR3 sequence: CASSGNGAGGYNEQFF. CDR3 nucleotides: TGTGCCAGCAGCGGAAACGGAGCGGGGGGGTACAATGAGCAGTTCTTC.

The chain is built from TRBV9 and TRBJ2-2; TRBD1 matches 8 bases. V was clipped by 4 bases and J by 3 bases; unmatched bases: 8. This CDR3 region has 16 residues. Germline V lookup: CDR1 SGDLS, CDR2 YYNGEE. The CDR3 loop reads CASSPRTGIDTGELFF. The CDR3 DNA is TGTGCCAGCAGCCCAAGGACAGGGATCGACACCGGGGAGCTGTTTTTT.

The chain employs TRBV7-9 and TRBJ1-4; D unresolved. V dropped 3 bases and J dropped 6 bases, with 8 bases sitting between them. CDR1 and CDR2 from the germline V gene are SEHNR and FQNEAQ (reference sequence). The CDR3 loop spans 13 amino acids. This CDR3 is CASSFESDEKLFF. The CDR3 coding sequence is TGTGCCAGCAGCTTTGAGAGTGATGAAAAACTGTTTTTT.

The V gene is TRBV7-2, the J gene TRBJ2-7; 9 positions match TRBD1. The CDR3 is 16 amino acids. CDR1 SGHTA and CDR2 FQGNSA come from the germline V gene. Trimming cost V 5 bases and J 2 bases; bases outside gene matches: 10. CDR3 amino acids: CASSREGQGSPYEQYF. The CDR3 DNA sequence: TGTGCCAGCAGCCGCGAGGGACAGGGCAGCCCCTACGAGCAGTACTTC.

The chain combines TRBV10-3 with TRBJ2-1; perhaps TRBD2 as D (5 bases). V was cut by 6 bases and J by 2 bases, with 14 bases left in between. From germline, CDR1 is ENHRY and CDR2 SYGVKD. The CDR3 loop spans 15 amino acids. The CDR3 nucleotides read TGTGCCATCAGCGGGGTTCTAGACGCCTACAATGAGCAGTTCTTC. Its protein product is CAISGVLDAYNEQFF.

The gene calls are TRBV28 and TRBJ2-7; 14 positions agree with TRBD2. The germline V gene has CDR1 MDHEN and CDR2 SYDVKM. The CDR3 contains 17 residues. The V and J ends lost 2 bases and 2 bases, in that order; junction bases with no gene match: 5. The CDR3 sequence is CASSLGLAGGRPYEQYF. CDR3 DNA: TGTGCCAGCAGTTTAGGACTAGCGGGGGGACGTCCCTACGAGCAGTACTTC.

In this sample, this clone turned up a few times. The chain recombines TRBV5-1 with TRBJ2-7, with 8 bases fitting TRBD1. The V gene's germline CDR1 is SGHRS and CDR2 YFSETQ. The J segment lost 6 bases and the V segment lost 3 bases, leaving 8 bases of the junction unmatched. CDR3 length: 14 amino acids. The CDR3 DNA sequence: TGCGCCAGCAGCTGGAACCAGGGGGCGCGCGAGCAGTACTTC. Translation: CASSWNQGAREQYF.

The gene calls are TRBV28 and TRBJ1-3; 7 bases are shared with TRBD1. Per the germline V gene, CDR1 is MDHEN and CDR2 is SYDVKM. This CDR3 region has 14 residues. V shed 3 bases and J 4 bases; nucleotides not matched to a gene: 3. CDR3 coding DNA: TGTGCCAGCAGTTTCAGGGGGAGAGGAAACACCATATATTTT. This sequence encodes CASSFRGRGNTIYF. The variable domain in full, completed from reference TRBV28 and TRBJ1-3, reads DVKVTQSSRYLVKRTGEKVFLECVQDMDHENMFWYRQDPGLGLRLIYFSYDVKMKEKGDIPEGYSVSREKKERFSLILESASTNQTSMYLCASSFRGRGNTIYFGEGSWLTVV.

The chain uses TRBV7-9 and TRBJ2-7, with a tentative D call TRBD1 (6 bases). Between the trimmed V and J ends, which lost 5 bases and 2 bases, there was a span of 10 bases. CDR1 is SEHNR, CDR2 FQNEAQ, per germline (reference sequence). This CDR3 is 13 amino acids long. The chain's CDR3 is CASSQDSAYEQYF. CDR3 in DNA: TGTGCCAGCAGCCAGGACAGTGCCTACGAGCAGTACTTC.

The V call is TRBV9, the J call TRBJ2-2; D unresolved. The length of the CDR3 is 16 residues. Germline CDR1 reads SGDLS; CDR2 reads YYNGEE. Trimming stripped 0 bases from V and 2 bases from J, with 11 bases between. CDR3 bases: TGTGCCAGCAGCGTAGTTTCATACGGTAACACCGGGGAGCTGTTTTTT. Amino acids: CASSVVSYGNTGELFF.

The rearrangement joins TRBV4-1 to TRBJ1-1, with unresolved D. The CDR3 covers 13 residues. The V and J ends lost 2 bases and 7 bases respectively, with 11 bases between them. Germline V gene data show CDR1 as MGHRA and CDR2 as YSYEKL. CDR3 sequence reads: CASSQLEGDEAFF. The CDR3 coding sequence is TGCGCCAGCAGCCAACTGGAGGGAGATGAAGCTTTCTTT.

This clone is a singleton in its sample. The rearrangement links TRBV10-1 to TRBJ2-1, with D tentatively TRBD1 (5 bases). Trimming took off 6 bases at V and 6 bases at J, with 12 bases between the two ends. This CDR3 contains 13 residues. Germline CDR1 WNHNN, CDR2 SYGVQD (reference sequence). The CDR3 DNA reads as TGCGCCAGCAGGGCAGGGTCCGCCAATGAGCAGTTCTTC. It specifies CASRAGSANEQFF.

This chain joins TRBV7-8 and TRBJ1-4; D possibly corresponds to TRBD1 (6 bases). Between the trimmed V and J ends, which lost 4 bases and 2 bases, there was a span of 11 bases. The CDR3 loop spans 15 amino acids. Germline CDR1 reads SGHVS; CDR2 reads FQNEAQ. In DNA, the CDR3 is TGTGCCAGCAGCTCCAACAGGGCTACTAATGAAAAACTGTTTTTT. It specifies CASSSNRATNEKLFF. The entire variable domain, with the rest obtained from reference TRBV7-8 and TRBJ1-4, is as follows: GAGVSQSPRYKVAKRGQDVALRCDPISGHVSLFWYQQALGQGPEFLTYFQNEAQLDKSGLPSDRFFAERPEGSVSTLKIQRTQQEDSAVYLCASSSNRATNEKLFFGSGTQLSVL.

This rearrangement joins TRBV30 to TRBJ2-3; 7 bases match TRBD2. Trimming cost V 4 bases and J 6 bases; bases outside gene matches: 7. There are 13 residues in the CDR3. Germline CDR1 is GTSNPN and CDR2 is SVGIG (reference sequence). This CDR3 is CAWKVGGGDTQYF. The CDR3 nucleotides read TGTGCCTGGAAGGTCGGGGGAGGGGATACGCAGTATTTT.

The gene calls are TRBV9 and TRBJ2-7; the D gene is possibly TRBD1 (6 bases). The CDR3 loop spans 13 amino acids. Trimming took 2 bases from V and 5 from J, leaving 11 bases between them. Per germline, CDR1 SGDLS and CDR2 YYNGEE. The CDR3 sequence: CASSVGDTDEQYF. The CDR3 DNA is TGTGCCAGCAGCGTCGGGGACACAGACGAGCAGTACTTC.

The CDR3 nucleotides read TGTGCCAGCTCACCAGCGGCATTGGTGACCGGCTATGGCTACACCTTC. Its translation: CASSPAALVTGYGYTF. The gene calls are TRBV18 and TRBJ1-2; no definite D call. CDR1 and CDR2 (germline): KGHSH, LQKENI. With 2 bases removed from V and 4 bases from J, the gap between germline ends came to 17 bases. This CDR3 is 16 amino acids long.

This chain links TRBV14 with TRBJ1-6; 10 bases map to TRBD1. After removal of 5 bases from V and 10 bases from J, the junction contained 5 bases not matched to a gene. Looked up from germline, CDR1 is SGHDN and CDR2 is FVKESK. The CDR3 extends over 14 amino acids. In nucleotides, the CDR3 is TGTGCCAGCAGCAGGGACAGGGGTTACTCACCCCTCCACTTT. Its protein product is CASSRDRGYSPLHF.

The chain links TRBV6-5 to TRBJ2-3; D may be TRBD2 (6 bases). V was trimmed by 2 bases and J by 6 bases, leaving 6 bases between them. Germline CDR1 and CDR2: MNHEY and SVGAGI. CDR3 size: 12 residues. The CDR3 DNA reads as TGTGCCAGCAGTTACGGGAGGGATACGCAGTATTTT. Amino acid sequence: CASSYGRDTQYF.

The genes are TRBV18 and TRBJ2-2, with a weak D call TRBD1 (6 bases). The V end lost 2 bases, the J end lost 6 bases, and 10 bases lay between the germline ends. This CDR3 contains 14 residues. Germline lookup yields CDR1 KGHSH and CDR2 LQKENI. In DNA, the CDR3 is TGTGCCAGCTCACCAAAGCGGACAGCCGGGGAGCTGTTTTTT. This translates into CASSPKRTAGELFF.

The CDR3 nucleotides read TGTGCCAGCTCACCCCCGGGACAGGGGGCTCAGCCCCAGCATTTT. Translation gives CASSPPGQGAQPQHF. V usage is TRBV18 and J usage is TRBJ1-5; 12 bases are a match to TRBD1. The CDR3 runs to 15 residues. Germline V lookup: CDR1 KGHSH, CDR2 LQKENI. V shed 3 bases and J 6 bases; nucleotides not matched to a gene: 3.

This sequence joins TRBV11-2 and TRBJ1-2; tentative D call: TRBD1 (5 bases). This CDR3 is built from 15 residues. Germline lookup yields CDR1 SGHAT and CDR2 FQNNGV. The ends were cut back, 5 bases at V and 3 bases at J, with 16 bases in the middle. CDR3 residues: CASSEDTYSYYGYTF. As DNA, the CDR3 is TGTGCCAGCAGCGAGGACACCTATTCTTACTATGGCTACACCTTC.

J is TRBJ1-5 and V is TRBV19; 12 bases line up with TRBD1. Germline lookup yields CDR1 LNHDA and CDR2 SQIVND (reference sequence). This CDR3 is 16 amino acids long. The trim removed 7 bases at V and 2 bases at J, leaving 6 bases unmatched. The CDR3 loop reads CASNPGQGAGNQPQHF. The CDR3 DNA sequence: TGTGCCAGTAACCCGGGACAGGGGGCTGGCAATCAGCCCCAGCATTTT. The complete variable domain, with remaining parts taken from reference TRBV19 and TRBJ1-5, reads DGGITQSPKYLFRKEGQNVTLSCEQNLNHDAMYWYRQDPGQGLRLIYYSQIVNDFQKGDIAEGYSVSREKKESFPLTVTSAQKNPTAFYLCASNPGQGAGNQPQHFGDGTRLSIL.

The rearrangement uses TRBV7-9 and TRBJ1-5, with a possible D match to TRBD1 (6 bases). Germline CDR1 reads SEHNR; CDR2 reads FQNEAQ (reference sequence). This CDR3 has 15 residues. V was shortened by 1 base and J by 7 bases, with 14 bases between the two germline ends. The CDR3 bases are TGTGCCAGCAGCTTAGATACAGGGTTTAAGCAGCCCCAGCATTTT. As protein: CASSLDTGFKQPQHF.

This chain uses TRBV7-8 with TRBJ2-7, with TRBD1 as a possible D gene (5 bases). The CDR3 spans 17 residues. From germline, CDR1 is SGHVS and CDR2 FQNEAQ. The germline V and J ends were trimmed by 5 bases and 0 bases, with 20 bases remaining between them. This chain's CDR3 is CASSPSLSPDSSYEQYF. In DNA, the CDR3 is TGTGCCAGCAGCCCAAGCTTATCCCCTGACAGCTCCTACGAGCAGTACTTC.